These 23 T cell receptor beta chains were sequenced from one sample in a study of blood T cell repertoires in COVID-19. Libraries were prepared by immunoSEQ multiplex PCR; TCRdb keeps only in-frame clonotypes and omits some of them. The table has approximately 320,000 clones, roughly nine tenths seen once. The sample taken for sequencing was PBMCs or T cells enriched from blood (not recorded which). The source is a man aged 55 to 70 who had recovered from COVID-19.

Only a few counts were recorded for this clone. The chain recombines TRBV6-5 with TRBJ2-5, with D unclear. V dropped 2 bases and J dropped 6 bases, with 10 bases sitting between them. CDR1 and CDR2 (germline): MNHEY, SVGAGI. This CDR3 contains 13 residues. As DNA, the CDR3 is TGTGCCAGCAGTTACGGGCCAAAACAGACCCAGTACTTC. Encoded protein: CASSYGPKQTQYF.

The chain employs TRBV7-9 and TRBJ1-4; possibly TRBD1 for D (5 bases). The CDR3 has 17 residues. Trimming took 4 bases from V and 1 from J, leaving 16 bases between them. In germline, CDR1 is SEHNR, CDR2 FQNEAQ (reference sequence). DNA of the CDR3: TGTGCCAGCAGCTCTGCCCCGAGACAGTTAACTAATGAAAAACTGTTTTTT. Translated, it gives CASSSAPRQLTNEKLFF. Supplemented by reference TRBV7-9 and TRBJ1-4, the full variable domain reads DTGVSQNPRHKITKRGQNVTFRCDPISEHNRLYWYRQTLGQGPEFLTYFQNEAQLEKSRLLSDRFSAERPKGSFSTLEIQRTEQGDSAMYLCASSSAPRQLTNEKLFFGSGTQLSVL.

V and J are TRBV18 and TRBJ1-2, with D perhaps matching TRBD1 (6 bases). The CDR3 contains 15 residues. Germline V CDR1 and CDR2: KGHSH, LQKENI. With 3 bases removed from V and 0 bases from J, the gap between germline ends came to 11 bases. CDR3: CASSPRTAPNYGYTF. In DNA, the CDR3 is TGTGCCAGCTCACCGAGGACAGCGCCTAACTATGGCTACACCTTC.

J is TRBJ2-3 and V is TRBV2; 8 nucleotides line up with TRBD1. The V gene's germline CDR1 is SNHLY and CDR2 FYNNEI. Germline trimming cut 7 bases from V and 3 bases from J; bases unmatched to any gene: 3. The CDR3 extends over 13 amino acids. The CDR3 sequence: CASTGQGTDTQYF. The CDR3 nucleotides are TGTGCCAGCACAGGACAGGGAACAGATACGCAGTATTTT.

The chain uses TRBV18 and TRBJ1-6; 8 bases map to TRBD1. The germline V gene has CDR1 KGHSH and CDR2 LQKENI. V was pared by 4 bases and J by 6 bases, with 2 bases of the junction left unmatched. This CDR3 has 14 amino acids. CDR3 protein: CASSQDRGNSPLHF. In DNA form, the CDR3 reads TGTGCCAGCTCACAAGACAGGGGTAATTCACCCCTCCACTTT.

The V call is TRBV11-2, the J call TRBJ2-2; D is possibly TRBD2 (6 bases). The ends were cut back, 0 bases at V and 3 bases at J, with 8 bases in the middle. Germline loops: CDR1 SGHAT, CDR2 FQNNGV. CDR3 length: 15 residues. The DNA for the CDR3 is TGTGCCAGCAGCTTAGAAATAGCGGACACCGGGGAGCTGTTTTTT. This gives the protein CASSLEIADTGELFF.

V is TRBV5-4 and J is TRBJ1-4; D possibly corresponds to TRBD1 (5 bases). The V gene lost 3 bases and the J gene lost 7 bases, with 16 bases spanning the gap. Germline CDR1 reads SGHNT; CDR2 reads YYREEE (reference sequence). The CDR3 spans 15 residues. The CDR3 DNA is TGTGCCAGCAGCTCCTCGGGGGGGAGTGGTGAAAAACTGTTTTTT. Translated, it gives CASSSSGGSGEKLFF.

The chain uses TRBV5-5 and TRBJ1-1, with 10 bases lining up with TRBD1. Germline V gives CDR1 SGHKS, CDR2 YYEKEE (reference sequence). This CDR3 contains 15 residues. With V trimmed by 3 bases and J by 1 base, 3 bases remained unmatched. CDR3 DNA sequence: TGTGCCAGCAGCTGGGGACAGGGGAAGAACACTGAAGCTTTCTTT. Translation: CASSWGQGKNTEAFF.

The CDR3 loop reads CASSTRDSLNQPQHF. CDR3 DNA sequence: TGTGCCAGTAGCACGCGGGACAGCCTTAATCAGCCCCAGCATTTT. The V gene is TRBV19, the J gene TRBJ1-5, with 7 bases matching TRBD1. The CDR3 has 15 residues. V lost 6 bases to trimming and J lost 4 bases; unmatched junction nucleotides: 9. Germline values: CDR1 LNHDA, CDR2 SQIVND (reference sequence).

The chain couples TRBV6-2 or TRBV6-3 to TRBJ1-4; D call uncertain. CDR1 is MNHEY, CDR2 SVGEGT, per germline. Trimming left V 6 bases short and J 6 bases short, with 14 bases between. This CDR3 is built from 14 residues. The CDR3 DNA follows: TGTGCCAGCAGCCCTCCCGGAGTGGATGAAAAACTGTTTTTT. This codes for CASSPPGVDEKLFF.

V is TRBV18 and J is TRBJ1-6; D is unclear. Trimming took 3 bases from V and 8 from J, leaving 14 bases between them. CDR1 is KGHSH, CDR2 LQKENI, per germline. The CDR3 loop spans 15 amino acids. The DNA for the CDR3 is TGTGCCAGCTCACCTTTATCCCCCGGAGATTCACCCCTCCACTTT. Amino acids: CASSPLSPGDSPLHF.

This chain uses TRBV5-1 with TRBJ2-3; D is unresolved. Trimming took off 5 bases at V and 3 bases at J, with 10 bases between the two ends. Per germline, CDR1 SGHRS and CDR2 YFSETQ. The CDR3 contains 13 residues. The CDR3, as DNA: TGCGCCAGCAGACTCATTGAAACAGATACGCAGTATTTT. Translated: CASRLIETDTQYF. The full variable domain, completed using reference TRBV5-1 and TRBJ2-3, is KAGVTQTPRYLIKTRGQQVTLSCSPISGHRSVSWYQQTPGQGLQFLFEYFSETQRNKGNFPGRFSGRQFSNSRSEMNVSTLELGDSALYLCASRLIETDTQYFGPGTRLTVL.

The rearrangement joins TRBV4-3 to TRBJ2-7; 8 positions match TRBD1. The trim removed 3 bases at V and 5 bases at J, leaving 6 bases unmatched. Per germline, CDR1 LGHNA and CDR2 YSLEER. The CDR3 spans 14 residues. The CDR3 spells CASSHPDREDEQYF. CDR3 nucleotides: TGCGCCAGCAGCCACCCGGACAGGGAGGACGAGCAGTACTTC.

CDR3 residues: CASKRELRGYTF. In DNA form, the CDR3 reads TGTGCCAGCAAGAGGGAGTTGCGGGGCTACACCTTC. The V and J genes are TRBV2 and TRBJ1-2; D remains unclear. CDR3 length: 12 residues. Between the trimmed V and J ends, which lost 7 bases and 8 bases, there was a span of 14 bases. The germline V gene encodes CDR1 SNHLY and CDR2 FYNNEI. The full variable domain, rest sourced from reference TRBV2 and TRBJ1-2, is EPEVTQTPSHQVTQMGQEVILRCVPISNHLYFYWYRQILGQKVEFLVSFYNNEISEKSEIFDDQFSVERPDGSNFTLKIRSTKLEDSAMYFCASKRELRGYTFGSGTRLTVV.

The rearrangement links TRBV4-3 to TRBJ2-2, with D maybe TRBD2 (6 bases). This CDR3 has 15 amino acids. The germline gives CDR1 LGHNA, CDR2 YSLEER. With 0 bases removed from V and 7 bases from J, the gap between germline ends came to 12 bases. CDR3 sequence reads: CASSQEGRGFGELFF. CDR3 coding DNA: TGCGCCAGCAGCCAAGAGGGACGGGGGTTCGGGGAGCTGTTTTTT.

The V and J genes are TRBV19 and TRBJ2-3, with D perhaps TRBD1 (5 bases). Trimming cost V 3 bases and J 6 bases, with 13 bases left between them. Germline CDR1 LNHDA, CDR2 SQIVND (reference sequence). This CDR3 has 14 residues. In nucleotides, the CDR3 is TGTGCCAGTAGTATCAGGCAGGGTAGGGATACGCAGTATTTT. This encodes CASSIRQGRDTQYF.

This chain connects TRBV7-2 to TRBJ1-2; D not resolved. V shed 7 bases and J shed 6 bases, with 12 bases lying between them. Per germline, CDR1 SGHTA and CDR2 FQGNSA. The CDR3 loop spans 12 amino acids. The CDR3 sequence is CASKDGKDGYTF. CDR3 nucleotides: TGTGCCAGCAAAGACGGGAAGGATGGCTACACCTTC. The variable domain in full, completed from reference TRBV7-2 and TRBJ1-2, reads GAGVSQSPSNKVTEKGKDVELRCDPISGHTALYWYRQSLGQGLEFLIYFQGNSAPDKSGLPSDRFSAERTGGSVSTLTIQRTQQEDSAVYLCASKDGKDGYTFGSGTRLTVV.

This rearrangement joins TRBV6-5 to TRBJ2-7; maybe TRBD2 (5 bases). The CDR3 consists of 14 residues. The germline gives CDR1 MNHEY, CDR2 SVGAGI. The V and J ends lost 7 bases and 7 bases respectively, with 20 bases between them. This CDR3 reads CASTPRGGREEQYF. The CDR3 bases are TGTGCCAGCACCCCCCGAGGAGGACGAGAGGAGCAGTACTTC.

The chain employs TRBV19 and TRBJ2-1; weak D call: TRBD1 (6 bases). Trimming left V 6 bases short and J 1 base short, with 13 bases between. Germline lookup yields CDR1 LNHDA and CDR2 SQIVND (reference sequence). CDR3 length equals 15 residues. The CDR3: CASSVQGVSYNEQFF. As DNA, the CDR3 is TGTGCCAGTAGCGTACAGGGAGTTTCCTACAATGAGCAGTTCTTC.

The J gene is TRBJ1-5, the V gene TRBV24-1; tentative D call: TRBD1 (5 bases). This CDR3 is built from 14 residues. Trimming took 5 bases from V and 4 from J, leaving 11 bases between them. CDR1 KGHDR and CDR2 SFDVKD come from the germline V gene. CDR3 coding DNA: TGTGCCACCAGTGCAGGGCCCCCAAATCAGCCCCAGCATTTT. Its protein is CATSAGPPNQPQHF.

The chain joins TRBV7-9 to TRBJ2-3; 7 bases match TRBD1. Germline values: CDR1 SEHNR, CDR2 FQNEAQ (reference sequence). V was pared by 3 bases and J by 3 bases, with 3 bases of the junction left unmatched. CDR3 size: 14 residues. In DNA, the CDR3 is TGTGCCAGCAGCTTTGGGACAGATACAGATACGCAGTATTTT. This codes for CASSFGTDTDTQYF.

J is TRBJ1-1 and V is TRBV5-4, with D possibly being TRBD1 (6 bases). Germline V gives CDR1 SGHNT, CDR2 YYREEE (reference sequence). CDR3 size: 14 residues. The V and J ends lost 2 bases and 5 bases respectively, with 13 bases between them. The CDR3 DNA is TGTGCCAGCAGCTTTGGACAGTTTTTGACTGAAGCTTTCTTT. Protein product: CASSFGQFLTEAFF.

The chain has TRBV7-3 and TRBJ2-3; 15 nucleotides align to TRBD2. The length of the CDR3 is 14 residues. Germline V gene lookup returns CDR1 SGHTA and CDR2 FQGTGA. J gave up 14 bases and V 5 bases, and 8 bases lay outside the gene matches. The CDR3 here is CASSPGTSGGSLYF. The CDR3 nucleotides read TGTGCCAGCAGCCCCGGGACTAGCGGGGGGTCGCTGTATTTT.